A selection of T cell receptor beta chains follows, all from one sample in a study of T-cell reconstitution after alpha-beta-depleted transplantation in children. One entry per CDR3 protein results from TCRdb running MiXCR on the PCR reads. The top ten clones hold 2% to 2.5% of a sample with fewer than 700,000 distinct CDR3 sequences, 10% to 15% of them seen once. The source material was PBMCs, mostly from graft donor cells, sampled 360 days after TCRalphabeta/CD19-depleted stem cell transplant. These receptors were taken from a male patient younger than 18 who had a stem cell transplant for acute myeloid leukemia, so the T cells may come from the graft donor. The CDR3 runs from the conserved cysteine through the conserved F or W. The D gene is left open where the match is weak. Size tells how often a clone was seen (once, few, many) or the class of an expanded clone, and some rows leave it out.

abundance: .
d_gene: .
v_gene: TRBV12-3/TRBV12-4
len: 15
j_gene: TRBJ2-1
CDR3nt: TGTGCCAGCAGTTTTGTTCAAGGGACCGCCAATGAGCAGTTCTTC
CDR3aa: CASSFVQGTANEQFF

abundance: many
d_gene: .
v_gene: TRBV5-1
len: 15
j_gene: TRBJ2-2
CDR3nt: TGCGCCAGCAGCTTGGCGGGGGGCGGCACCGGGGAGCTGTTTTTT
CDR3aa: CASSLAGGGTGELFF

abundance: few
d_gene: .
v_gene: TRBV20-1
len: 12
j_gene: TRBJ1-2
CDR3nt: TGCAGTGCTGGACTTGGAAACTATGGCTACACCTTC
CDR3aa: CSAGLGNYGYTF

abundance: .
d_gene: .
v_gene: TRBV4-3
len: 16
j_gene: TRBJ2-3
CDR3nt: TGCGCCAGCAGCCCAAAGTATGCGGGGCGCACAGATACGCAGTATTTT
CDR3aa: CASSPKYAGRTDTQYF

abundance: .
d_gene: TRBD1
v_gene: TRBV7-2
len: 17
j_gene: TRBJ2-7
CDR3nt: TGTGCCAGCAGCACCCGAGGAAGAACAGGGGAATTTCTAGAGCAGTACTTC
CDR3aa: CASSTRGRTGEFLEQYF

abundance: few
d_gene: .
v_gene: TRBV9
len: 16
j_gene: TRBJ2-5
CDR3nt: TGTGCCAGCAGCGTAGTGGACTCCCGGGCCGGGGAGACCCAGTACTTC
CDR3aa: CASSVVDSRAGETQYF

abundance: few
d_gene: .
v_gene: TRBV29-1
len: 13
j_gene: TRBJ1-1
CDR3nt: TGCAGCGTTGAACGGACCGGGGGCACTGAAGCTTTCTTT
CDR3aa: CSVERTGGTEAFF

abundance: .
d_gene: .
v_gene: TRBV2
len: 14
j_gene: TRBJ1-1
CDR3nt: TGTGCCAGCAGTCCGGGACGGAAGAACACTGAAGCTTTCTTT
CDR3aa: CASSPGRKNTEAFF

abundance: few
d_gene: TRBD2
v_gene: TRBV12-3/TRBV12-4
len: 18
j_gene: TRBJ2-7
CDR3nt: TGTGCCAGCAGCCCTACTAGCGGGAGTTTTAGAGGCGACTACGAGCAGTACTTC
CDR3aa: CASSPTSGSFRGDYEQYF

abundance: few
d_gene: TRBD1
v_gene: TRBV27
len: 14
j_gene: TRBJ1-2
CDR3nt: TGTGCCAGCAGTTTCCTGGACAGGGACGGTGGCTACACCTTC
CDR3aa: CASSFLDRDGGYTF

abundance: few
d_gene: .
v_gene: TRBV28
len: 12
j_gene: TRBJ2-7
CDR3nt: TGTGCCAGCAATTTCGGGGTCCGCGAGCAGTACTTC
CDR3aa: CASNFGVREQYF

abundance: few
d_gene: TRBD2
v_gene: TRBV24-1
len: 15
j_gene: TRBJ2-1
CDR3nt: TGTGCCACCAGTGGCGGAGCGGGAGGGCTCGGTGAGCAGTTCTTC
CDR3aa: CATSGGAGGLGEQFF

abundance: once
d_gene: .
v_gene: TRBV6-2/TRBV6-3
len: 13
j_gene: TRBJ2-7
CDR3nt: TGTGCCAGGAGAAGGGAGGCCGCCTACGAGGAGTACTTC
CDR3aa: CARRREAAYEEYF

abundance: few
d_gene: .
v_gene: TRBV28
len: 17
j_gene: TRBJ2-7
CDR3nt: TGTGCCAGCAGTTTAGTCTCCTGGGACATAGGAATCTACGAGCAGTACTTC
CDR3aa: CASSLVSWDIGIYEQYF

abundance: few
d_gene: TRBD1
v_gene: TRBV28
len: 17
j_gene: TRBJ2-1
CDR3nt: TGTGCCAGCAGTTTCTTAAAACAGGGGGCCTCCTACAATGAGCAGTTCTTC
CDR3aa: CASSFLKQGASYNEQFF

abundance: many
d_gene: .
v_gene: TRBV11-2
len: 16
j_gene: TRBJ2-3
CDR3nt: TGTGCCAGCAGCCACCCCGGCTTGAGGAACACAGATACGCAGTATTTT
CDR3aa: CASSHPGLRNTDTQYF

abundance: .
d_gene: TRBD2
v_gene: TRBV6-2/TRBV6-3
len: 16
j_gene: TRBJ2-1
CDR3nt: TGTGCCAGCAGTTACCCGAGCGGGAGTTGGAACGATGAGCAGTTCTTC
CDR3aa: CASSYPSGSWNDEQFF

abundance: .
d_gene: TRBD2
v_gene: TRBV28
len: 19
j_gene: TRBJ2-1
CDR3nt: TGTGCCAGCAGTTTCGGGGGGCGGAGCGGGAGGGCCCTTATAGATGAGCAGTTCTTC
CDR3aa: CASSFGGRSGRALIDEQFF

abundance: many
d_gene: .
v_gene: TRBV9
len: 15
j_gene: TRBJ1-5
CDR3nt: TGTGCCAGCAGCCCCGAGGGGTCACCAGATCAGCCCCAGCATTTT
CDR3aa: CASSPEGSPDQPQHF

abundance: few
d_gene: .
v_gene: TRBV7-9
len: 10
j_gene: TRBJ1-4
CDR3nt: TGTGCCAGCGGGAATGAAAAACTGTTTTTT
CDR3aa: CASGNEKLFF

abundance: .
d_gene: TRBD2
v_gene: TRBV7-3
len: 20
j_gene: TRBJ2-6
CDR3nt: TGTGCCAGCAGCCCACTCCCCGCTAGCGGGAGGGGGGCTGGGGCCAACGTCCTGACTTTC
CDR3aa: CASSPLPASGRGAGANVLTF

abundance: few
d_gene: TRBD2
v_gene: TRBV12-3/TRBV12-4
len: 13
j_gene: TRBJ2-7
CDR3nt: TGTGCCAGCAGTTTAGTAGCTAGCGGTAAGGAGTACTTC
CDR3aa: CASSLVASGKEYF

abundance: .
d_gene: .
v_gene: TRBV11-1
len: 14
j_gene: TRBJ2-5
CDR3nt: TGTGCCAGCAGCTTAAGGGACCTGAGGGAGACCCAGTACTTC
CDR3aa: CASSLRDLRETQYF

abundance: .
d_gene: TRBD1
v_gene: TRBV28
len: 14
j_gene: TRBJ2-7
CDR3nt: TGTGCCAGGGAAAACCGGGACAGGGAGAACGAGCAGTACTTC
CDR3aa: CARENRDRENEQYF

abundance: .
d_gene: .
v_gene: TRBV10-3
len: 15
j_gene: TRBJ2-7
CDR3nt: TGTGCCATCAGTGAGCATACAGGTAGCCTCTACGAGCAGTACTTC
CDR3aa: CAISEHTGSLYEQYF

abundance: few
d_gene: .
v_gene: TRBV7-7
len: 17
j_gene: TRBJ2-3
CDR3nt: TGTGCTAGCAGCTTAAGACGGTACCTTCCTCCACGGGATACGCAGTATTTT
CDR3aa: CASSLRRYLPPRDTQYF